Below are 16 T cell receptor beta chains sequenced from a single sample in a study of T cells in Graves' hyperthyroidism and ophthalmopathy (dated by TCRdb to the late 2010s). To prepare the library, multiplex PCR was applied. The sequencing machine was an Illumina HiSeq 2000. TCR beta CDR3 regions were amplified from RNA transcripts. The first round of RT-PCR for the TCR CDR3 was performed with the HTBI primer set and the Qiagen OneStep RT-PCR kit. Using fastp at Q25 and MiXCR, TCRdb reprocessed the public reads and kept productive beta chains. Rows with one shared CDR3 protein collapse into an entry with the most common genes and DNA. Here the sample has about 480,000 distinct CDR3 sequences; about 15% occur a single time. The ten largest make up roughly 17% of the sample. The sequenced sample was blood. The receptor set was obtained from a woman aged 18-29 years with Graves' hyperthyroidism.

The table lists this clonotype with a few counts. A read error may be the cause here, since a much bigger clone is one base away. The chain is built from TRBV9 and TRBJ2-5; 9 bases are shared with TRBD2. Losses at the gene ends were 0 bases for V and 7 bases for J; bases not matched to a gene: 4. Per germline, CDR1 SGDLS and CDR2 YYNGEE. This CDR3 is 14 amino acids long. The CDR3: CASSVGGGGGTQYF. CDR3 nucleotides: TGTGCCAGCAGCGTAGGGGGCGGGGGGGGGACCCAGTACTTC.

This clonotype occurred many times. V gene TRBV18 combines with J gene TRBJ2-1, with 7 bases matching TRBD2. V lost 3 bases, J lost 7 bases, and 12 bases stayed unmatched. The CDR3 is 16 residues long. CDR1 is KGHSH and CDR2 is LQKENI in the germline V gene. CDR3 coding DNA: TGTGCCAGCTCACCGACTAGCTCAATAATCAGGAATGAGCAGTTCTTC. It translates to CASSPTSSIIRNEQFF. Looking up the rest from reference TRBV18 and TRBJ2-1 gives the full variable domain: NAGVMQNPRHLVRRRGQEARLRCSPMKGHSHVYWYRQLPEEGLKFMVYLQKENIIDESGMPKERFSAEFPKEGPSILRIQQVVRGDSAAYFCASSPTSSIIRNEQFFGPGTRLTVL.

The chain uses TRBV3-1 and TRBJ2-1; 10 bases are a match to TRBD2. The CDR3 has 19 amino acids. Germline V gene lookup returns CDR1 LGHDT and CDR2 YNNKEL (reference sequence). Trimming took 0 bases from V and 1 from J; bases not matched to a gene: 9. CDR3: CASSQEGLAGEVSYNEQFF. CDR3 in DNA: TGTGCCAGCAGCCAAGAAGGCCTAGCGGGAGAGGTGTCCTACAATGAGCAGTTCTTC.

The chain has TRBV20-1 and TRBJ1-1; 9 positions agree with TRBD1. Germline V lookup: CDR1 DFQATT, CDR2 SNEGSKA (reference sequence). This CDR3 has 12 residues. The V and J ends lost 5 bases and 5 bases, in that order; junction bases with no gene match: 3. DNA of the CDR3: TGCAGTGCTGTACAGGGGGCGACTGAAGCTTTCTTT. Its translation is CSAVQGATEAFF.

The chain recombines TRBV29-1 with TRBJ1-2; D is unclear. CDR1 and CDR2 (germline): SQVTM, ANQGSEA. V was trimmed by 7 bases and J by 8 bases, leaving 17 bases between them. The CDR3 has 12 residues. This chain's CDR3 is CSAEGGFLGYTF. The CDR3 nucleotides read TGCAGCGCGGAGGGCGGGTTCCTCGGCTACACCTTC.

This clonotype was seen many times. The chain joins TRBV2 to TRBJ1-3; D not resolved. Trimming cost V 3 bases and J 4 bases, with 13 bases left between them. Germline CDR1 reads SNHLY; CDR2 reads FYNNEI. The CDR3 contains 15 residues. The CDR3 DNA reads TGTGCCAGCAGTGATAGCCGGTTCGCCGGAAACACCATATATTTT. Amino acids: CASSDSRFAGNTIYF.

The chain uses TRBV5-1 and TRBJ2-3; D perhaps matches TRBD1 (6 bases). V gave up 4 bases and J gave up 0 bases, with 18 bases separating them. This CDR3 contains 17 residues. Germline lookup yields CDR1 SGHRS and CDR2 YFSETQ. This CDR3 reads CASSPQQGPSSTDTQYF. CDR3 bases: TGCGCCAGCAGCCCTCAACAGGGACCGTCTAGCACAGATACGCAGTATTTT. The full variable domain, in which reference TRBV5-1 and TRBJ2-3 provide the parts outside the CDR3, is KAGVTQTPRYLIKTRGQQVTLSCSPISGHRSVSWYQQTPGQGLQFLFEYFSETQRNKGNFPGRFSGRQFSNSRSEMNVSTLELGDSALYLCASSPQQGPSSTDTQYFGPGTRLTVL.

This clonotype was detected only a few times. The gene calls are TRBV18 and TRBJ1-1, with D uncertain. This CDR3 spans 13 amino acids. The germline V and J ends were trimmed by 1 base and 6 bases, with 9 bases remaining between them. Germline-derived CDR1 and CDR2 are KGHSH and LQKENI. The CDR3 loop is CASSPHQGPEAFF. CDR3 in DNA: TGTGCCAGCTCACCACATCAAGGGCCTGAAGCTTTCTTT.

The chain joins TRBV5-1 to TRBJ2-7; D ambiguous. CDR1 is SGHRS and CDR2 is YFSETQ in the germline V gene. The CDR3 sequence is 15 residues long. V lost 0 bases and J lost 3, with 13 bases in between. CDR3 nucleotides: TGCGCCAGCAGCTTGGCGCTGACACCAAACTACGAGCAGTACTTC. It translates to CASSLALTPNYEQYF.

This clonotype was counted many times. This sequence joins TRBV28 and TRBJ2-2; D is undetermined. The V end lost 6 bases, the J end lost 6 bases, and 11 bases lay between the germline ends. CDR3 size: 13 residues. CDR1 and CDR2 (germline): MDHEN, SYDVKM. This chain's CDR3 is CASRSSRPGELFF. CDR3 nucleotides: TGTGCCAGCAGGTCTAGTCGGCCCGGGGAGCTGTTTTTT.

Many counts were recorded for this clonotype. The chain couples TRBV12-3 or TRBV12-4 to TRBJ1-2, with 7 bases matching TRBD1. The V segment lost 1 base and the J segment 8 bases; nucleotides outside the gene matches: 7. This CDR3 is built from 14 residues. Written as DNA, the CDR3 is TGTGCCAGCAGTTTAGTACAGGGGATTACGGGCTACACCTTC. Its translation is CASSLVQGITGYTF.

V usage is TRBV12-3 or TRBV12-4 and J usage is TRBJ1-1; 8 nucleotides agree with TRBD1. The CDR3 is made up of 14 amino acids. Trimming cost V 6 bases and J 5 bases; bases outside gene matches: 8. The CDR3 loop reads CASSIQGVGTEAFF. The CDR3, as DNA: TGTGCCAGCAGCATACAGGGGGTGGGAACTGAAGCTTTCTTT.

This clonotype was counted at least ten times. The rearrangement links TRBV5-1 to TRBJ1-6; TRBD1 might be the D (5 bases). Trimming removed 2 bases at V and 6 bases at J, with 12 bases between. Germline V lookup: CDR1 SGHRS, CDR2 YFSETQ. The CDR3 has 15 residues. The CDR3: CASSFGARLNSPLHF. Written as DNA, the CDR3 is TGCGCCAGCAGCTTCGGGGCAAGACTTAATTCACCCCTCCACTTT.

As DNA, the CDR3 is TGTGCCAGCAGCAAGAGACTAGCGGGAGGGTCTAGCACAGATACGCAGTATTTT. It is translated as CASSKRLAGGSSTDTQYF. The chain employs TRBV9 and TRBJ2-3; 14 bases are shared with TRBD2. The CDR3 length is 18 residues. From germline, CDR1 is SGDLS and CDR2 YYNGEE. J was trimmed by 0 bases and V by 4 bases; bases with no gene match: 7.

The table lists this clonotype with many counts. The V and J genes are TRBV2 and TRBJ2-1; D possibly corresponds to TRBD2 (6 bases). CDR3 length: 15 residues. V lost 5 bases and J lost 0, with 11 bases in between. From germline, CDR1 is SNHLY and CDR2 FYNNEI. As DNA, the CDR3 is TGTGCCAGCAGTCCCGGGACTTACTCCTACAATGAGCAGTTCTTC. It codes for CASSPGTYSYNEQFF.

This clonotype was recorded at least ten times. This rearrangement joins TRBV6-1 to TRBJ2-6, with D perhaps matching TRBD1 or TRBD2 (5 bases each). The germline V gene encodes CDR1 MNHNS and CDR2 SASEGT. With 5 bases removed from V and 4 bases from J, the gap between germline ends came to 12 bases. The CDR3 consists of 15 residues. CDR3 sequence: CASSRRDAGANVLTF. CDR3 nucleotide sequence: TGTGCCAGCAGTCGACGGGACGCCGGGGCCAACGTCCTGACTTTC.